This entry describes one T cell receptor (beta chain). Its antigen is still unknown. This CDR3 region has 16 residues. The V gene end was trimmed by 3 bases and the J gene end by 7 bases; junction bases not matched to a gene: 4. These data come from a study of vaccination and CD4 T cells after COVID-19. CD4+ T cells that had been cultured provided DNA sequenced with the Oncomine TCR Beta short-read assay. Genomic DNA was isolated from CD4+ T cells that had been cultured. Using its own MiXCR run on the PCR reads, TCRdb lists one record per CDR3 protein. The repertoire includes approximately 6,000 distinct CDR3 sequences, about two thirds of them detected once, and roughly a fifth sits in the top ten. The study's findings and limits: Looking at convalescent patients, a median around 84% of reactive clones were present only post-vaccination.

Treatment denoted: approximately 11-day PBMC culture with coronavirus spike peptide pools or control peptides (ViraFEST assay). The chain joins TRBV12-3 or TRBV12-4 to TRBJ1-6; 12 bases align to TRBD1. The TCR was taken from a human donor who had recovered from COVID-19. Material for sequencing was CD4+ T cells from blood, cultured in vitro. The CDR3 DNA is TGTGCCAGCAGTTTGGGGACAGGGGGCAACAATTCACCCCTCCACTTT. It encodes CASSLGTGGNNSPLHF.